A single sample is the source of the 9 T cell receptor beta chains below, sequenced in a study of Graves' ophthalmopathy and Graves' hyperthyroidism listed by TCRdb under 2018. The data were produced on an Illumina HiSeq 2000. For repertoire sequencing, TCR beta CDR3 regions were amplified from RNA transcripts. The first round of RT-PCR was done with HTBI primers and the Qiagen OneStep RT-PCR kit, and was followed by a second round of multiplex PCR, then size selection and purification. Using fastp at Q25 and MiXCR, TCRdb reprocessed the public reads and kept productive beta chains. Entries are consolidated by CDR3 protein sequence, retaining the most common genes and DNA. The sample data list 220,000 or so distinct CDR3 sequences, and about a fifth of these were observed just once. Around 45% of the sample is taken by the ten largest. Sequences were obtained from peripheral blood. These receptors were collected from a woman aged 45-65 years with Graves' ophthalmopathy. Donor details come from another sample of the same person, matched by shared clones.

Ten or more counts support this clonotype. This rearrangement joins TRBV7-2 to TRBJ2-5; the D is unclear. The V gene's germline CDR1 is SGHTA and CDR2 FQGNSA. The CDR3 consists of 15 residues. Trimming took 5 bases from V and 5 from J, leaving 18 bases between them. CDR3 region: CASSAQHESRETQYF. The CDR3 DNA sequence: TGTGCCAGCAGCGCACAACACGAGTCAAGGGAGACCCAGTACTTC.

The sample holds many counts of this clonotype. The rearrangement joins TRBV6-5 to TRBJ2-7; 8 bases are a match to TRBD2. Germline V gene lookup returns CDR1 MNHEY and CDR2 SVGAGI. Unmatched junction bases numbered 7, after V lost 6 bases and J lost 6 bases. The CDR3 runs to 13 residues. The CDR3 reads CASSPAREGEQYF. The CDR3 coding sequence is TGTGCCAGCAGCCCTGCACGGGAGGGCGAGCAGTACTTC.

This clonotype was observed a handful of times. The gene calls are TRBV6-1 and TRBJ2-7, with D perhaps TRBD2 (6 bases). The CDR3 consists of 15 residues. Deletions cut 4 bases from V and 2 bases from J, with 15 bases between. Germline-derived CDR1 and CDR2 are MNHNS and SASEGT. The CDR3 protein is CASSAAGTQPYEQYF. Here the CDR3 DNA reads TGTGCCAGCAGTGCCGCCGGGACTCAACCCTACGAGCAGTACTTC.

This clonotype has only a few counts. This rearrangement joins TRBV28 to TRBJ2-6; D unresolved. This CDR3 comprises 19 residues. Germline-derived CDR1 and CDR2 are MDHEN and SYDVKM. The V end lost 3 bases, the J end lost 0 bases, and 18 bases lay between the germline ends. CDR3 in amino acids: CASSLQSAILHSGANVLTF. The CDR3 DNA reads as TGTGCCAGCAGTTTGCAGAGTGCGATCCTACACTCTGGGGCCAACGTCCTGACTTTC.

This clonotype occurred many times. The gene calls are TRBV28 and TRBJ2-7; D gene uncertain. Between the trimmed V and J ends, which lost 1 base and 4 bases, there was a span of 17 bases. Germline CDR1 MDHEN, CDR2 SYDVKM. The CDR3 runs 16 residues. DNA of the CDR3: TGTGCCAGCAGTTTATTTGGCAACTTAAAACATTACGAGCAGTACTTC. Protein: CASSLFGNLKHYEQYF.

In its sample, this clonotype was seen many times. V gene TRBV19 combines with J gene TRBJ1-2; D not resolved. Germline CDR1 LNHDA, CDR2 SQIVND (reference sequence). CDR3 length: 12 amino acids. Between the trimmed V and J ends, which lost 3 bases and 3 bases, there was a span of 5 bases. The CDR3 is CASSMLDYGYTF. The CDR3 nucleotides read TGTGCCAGTAGTATGTTGGACTATGGCTACACCTTC.

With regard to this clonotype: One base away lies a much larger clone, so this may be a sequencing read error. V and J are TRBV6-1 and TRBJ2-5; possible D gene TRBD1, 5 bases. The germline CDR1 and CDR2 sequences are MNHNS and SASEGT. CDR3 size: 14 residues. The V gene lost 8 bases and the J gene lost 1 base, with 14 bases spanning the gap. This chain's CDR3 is CASAWAGLQETQYF. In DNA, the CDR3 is TGTGCCAGCGCATGGGCAGGGCTCCAAGAGACCCAGTACTTC.

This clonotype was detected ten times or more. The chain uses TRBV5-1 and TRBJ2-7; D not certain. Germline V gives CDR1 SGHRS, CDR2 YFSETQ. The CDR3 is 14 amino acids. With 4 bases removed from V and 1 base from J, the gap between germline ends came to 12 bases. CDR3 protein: CASSPKTASYEQYF. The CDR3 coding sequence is TGCGCCAGCAGCCCGAAAACAGCTTCCTACGAGCAGTACTTC.

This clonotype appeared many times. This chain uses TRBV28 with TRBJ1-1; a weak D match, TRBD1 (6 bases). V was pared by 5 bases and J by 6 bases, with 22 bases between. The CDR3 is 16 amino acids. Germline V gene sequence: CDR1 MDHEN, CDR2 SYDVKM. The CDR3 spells CASSVLGGGGDAEAFF. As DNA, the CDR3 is TGTGCCAGCAGTGTACTAGGAGGGGGTGGCGACGCTGAAGCTTTCTTT.